The rows below give T cell receptor beta chains drawn from one sample of a study of shared clonotypes between healthy human individuals. Clones were sequenced by immunoSEQ multiplex PCR, and TCRdb holds only the in-frame ones, with some missing. The table has some 2 million clones, about 95% seen once. Material for sequencing was naive CD8+ T cells sorted from blood. The receptors come from a young man in good health. CDR3s include the opening cysteine and the closing phenylalanine or tryptophan. The D gene is left open where the match is weak. Only part of the rows carry a size: once, few, many, or a class if the clone is expanded.

clone_size,v_call,j_call,d_call,cdr3_aa,cdr3_nt
NA,TRBV2,TRBJ2-7,TRBD2,CASSDPGLADDLVTYEQYF,TGTGCCAGCAGTGATCCTGGACTAGCGGACGACCTGGTAACCTACGAGCAGTACTTC
NA,TRBV4-2,TRBJ2-2,NA,CASSPQDSGELFF,TGTGCCAGCAGCCCGCAGGATTCCGGGGAGCTGTTTTTT
once,TRBV7-9,TRBJ1-2,NA,CASSREGSYGYTF,TGTGCCAGCAGCCGAGAGGGATCCTATGGCTACACCTTC
NA,TRBV11-2,TRBJ2-5,TRBD2,CASSRTGTSGETQYF,TGTGCCAGCAGTCGTACCGGGACTAGCGGAGAGACCCAGTACTTC
NA,TRBV29-1,TRBJ2-7,NA,CSVDGGGGDRSYEQYF,TGCAGCGTTGACGGGGGCGGTGGGGACAGATCCTACGAGCAGTACTTC
NA,TRBV5-4,TRBJ2-7,NA,CASSLPEAYEQYF,TGTGCCAGCAGCTTGCCCGAGGCCTACGAGCAGTACTTC
NA,TRBV5-4,TRBJ2-7,NA,CASSLNRAYYEQYF,TGTGCCAGCAGCTTGAACAGGGCCTACTACGAGCAGTACTTC
NA,TRBV11-2,TRBJ1-2,TRBD1,CASSSGTGVHGYTF,TGTGCCAGCAGCTCCGGGACAGGGGTACATGGCTACACCTTC
few,TRBV10-3,TRBJ1-5,NA,CAISESSWDSNQPQHF,TGTGCCATCAGTGAGTCAAGCTGGGATAGCAATCAGCCCCAGCATTTT
NA,TRBV6-1,TRBJ2-3,NA,CASNEADTQYF,TGTGCCAGCAACGAGGCAGATACGCAGTATTTT
NA,TRBV7-9,TRBJ2-3,TRBD2,CASSLERGRGIQSDTQYF,TGTGCCAGCAGCTTAGAACGCGGGAGGGGAATTCAATCAGATACGCAGTATTTT
NA,TRBV28,TRBJ1-5,TRBD1,CASSQGQGMTQPQHF,TGTGCCAGCAGCCAAGGACAGGGTATGACTCAGCCCCAGCATTTT
NA,TRBV27,TRBJ2-5,NA,CASSLRFRQPLETQYF,TGTGCCAGCAGTTTACGGTTCAGACAACCCTTAGAGACCCAGTACTTC
NA,TRBV5-5,TRBJ2-7,NA,CASSPENAGYEQYF,TGTGCCAGCAGTCCCGAGAATGCGGGCTACGAGCAGTACTTC
NA,TRBV27,TRBJ2-7,NA,CASSFSGIYEQYF,TGTGCCAGCAGTTTCTCAGGGATCTACGAGCAGTACTTC
NA,TRBV10-3,TRBJ2-1,NA,CAITHTISREQFF,TGTGCCATCACCCACACAATTTCCCGTGAGCAGTTCTTC
NA,TRBV27,TRBJ2-3,NA,CASSLRGSTDTQYF,TGTGCCAGCAGTTTACGGGGGAGCACAGATACGCAGTATTTT
NA,TRBV6-1,TRBJ2-2,TRBD1,CATPRDRGSTGELFF,TGTGCCACGCCGCGGGACAGGGGTTCGACCGGGGAGCTGTTTTTT
once,TRBV27,TRBJ2-7,TRBD1,CASSAYGTGVENEQYF,TGTGCCAGCAGTGCTTATGGGACAGGGGTGGAAAACGAGCAGTACTTC
NA,TRBV7-9,TRBJ2-7,TRBD1,CASSLFPGTGPEQYF,TGTGCCAGCAGCTTATTTCCCGGGACAGGGCCCGAGCAGTACTTC
once,TRBV5-6,TRBJ1-3,NA,CASSADSFGNTIYF,TGTGCCAGCAGCGCGGACAGCTTTGGAAACACCATATATTTT
NA,TRBV6-6,TRBJ2-1,TRBD2,CASSYCLAGLHNEQFF,TGTGCCAGCAGTTACTGCCTAGCGGGGTTACACAATGAGCAGTTCTTC
NA,TRBV19,TRBJ2-2,NA,CGSSLGVSNTGELFF,TGTGGAAGTAGTCTGGGGGTTTCGAACACCGGGGAGCTGTTTTTT
NA,TRBV5-6,TRBJ2-7,TRBD1,CASCSGTGRIEQYF,TGTGCCAGCTGCTCAGGGACAGGGCGGATAGAGCAGTACTTC
NA,TRBV2,TRBJ2-7,NA,CASSELPGDTYEQYF,TGTGCCAGCAGTGAATTACCCGGGGACACCTACGAGCAGTACTTC
NA,TRBV7-9,TRBJ2-7,TRBD1,CASSLTLSTGIPRFGEQYF,TGTGCCAGCAGCTTAACTCTTTCGACAGGGATACCTCGGTTTGGCGAGCAGTACTTC